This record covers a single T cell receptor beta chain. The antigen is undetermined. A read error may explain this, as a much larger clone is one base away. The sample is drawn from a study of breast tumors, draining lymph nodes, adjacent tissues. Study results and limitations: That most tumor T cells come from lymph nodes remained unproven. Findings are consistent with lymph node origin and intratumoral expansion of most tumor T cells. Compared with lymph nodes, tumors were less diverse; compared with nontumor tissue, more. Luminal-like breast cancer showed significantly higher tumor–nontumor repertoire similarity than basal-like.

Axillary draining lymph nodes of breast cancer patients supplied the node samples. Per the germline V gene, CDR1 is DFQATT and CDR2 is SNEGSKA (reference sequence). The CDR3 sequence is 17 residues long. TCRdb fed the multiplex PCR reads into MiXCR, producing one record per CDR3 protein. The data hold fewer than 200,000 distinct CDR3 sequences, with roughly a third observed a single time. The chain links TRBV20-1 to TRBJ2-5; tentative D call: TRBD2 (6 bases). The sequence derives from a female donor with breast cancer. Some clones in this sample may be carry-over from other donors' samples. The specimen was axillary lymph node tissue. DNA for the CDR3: TGCAGTGTTAGAGATTACCGGGACTCCCTGTTCCAAGAGACCCAGTACTTC. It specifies CSVRDYRDSLFQETQYF.